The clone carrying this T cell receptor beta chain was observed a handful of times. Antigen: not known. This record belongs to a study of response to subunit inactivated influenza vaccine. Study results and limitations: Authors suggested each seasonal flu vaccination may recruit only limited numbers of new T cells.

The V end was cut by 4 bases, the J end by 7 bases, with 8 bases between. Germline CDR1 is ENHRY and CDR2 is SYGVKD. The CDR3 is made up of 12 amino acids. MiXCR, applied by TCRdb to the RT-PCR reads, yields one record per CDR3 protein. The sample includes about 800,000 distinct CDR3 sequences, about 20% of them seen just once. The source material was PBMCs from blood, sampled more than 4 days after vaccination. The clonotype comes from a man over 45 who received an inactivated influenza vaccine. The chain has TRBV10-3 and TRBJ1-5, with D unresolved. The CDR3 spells CAISGGSQPQHF. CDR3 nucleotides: TGTGCCATCAGTGGGGGTAGCCAGCCCCAGCATTTT.